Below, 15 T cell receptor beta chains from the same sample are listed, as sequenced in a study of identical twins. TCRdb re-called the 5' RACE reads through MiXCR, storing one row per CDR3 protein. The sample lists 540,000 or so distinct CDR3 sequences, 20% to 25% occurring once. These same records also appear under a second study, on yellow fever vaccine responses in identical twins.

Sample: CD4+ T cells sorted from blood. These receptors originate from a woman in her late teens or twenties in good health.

The CDR3 coding sequence is TGTGCCACCAGCAGAGATGGAGCAGGGACCACCGGGGAGCTGTTTTTT. It is translated as CATSRDGAGTTGELFF. The genes are TRBV15 and TRBJ2-2; the D gene could be TRBD1 or TRBD2 (5 bases each). There are 16 residues in the CDR3. CDR1 is LNHNV, CDR2 YYDKDF, per germline (reference sequence). V gave up 0 bases and J gave up 4 bases, with 12 bases separating them.

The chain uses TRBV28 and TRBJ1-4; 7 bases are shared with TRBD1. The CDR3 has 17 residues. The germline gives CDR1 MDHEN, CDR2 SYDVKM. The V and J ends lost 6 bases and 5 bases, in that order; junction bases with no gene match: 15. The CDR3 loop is CASSQRGPRLLNEKLFF. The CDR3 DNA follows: TGTGCCAGCAGCCAAAGGGGGCCCCGGCTTTTAAATGAAAAACTGTTTTTT.

For the CDR3, the DNA is TGTGCCAGCAGGCTGACAGCGGGGGACACTGAAGCTTTCTTT. It encodes CASRLTAGDTEAFF. The chain uses TRBV6-1 and TRBJ1-1; TRBD1 might be the D (5 bases). The CDR3 consists of 14 residues. The V gene's germline CDR1 is MNHNS and CDR2 SASEGT. The germline V and J ends were trimmed by 6 bases and 3 bases, with 14 bases remaining between them.

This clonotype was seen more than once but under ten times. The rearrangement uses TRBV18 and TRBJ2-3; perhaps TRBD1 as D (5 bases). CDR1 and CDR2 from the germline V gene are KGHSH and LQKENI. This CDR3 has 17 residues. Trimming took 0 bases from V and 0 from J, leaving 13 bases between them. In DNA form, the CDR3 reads TGTGCCAGCTCACCACCGGTTGGGGCGAGCAGCACAGATACGCAGTATTTT. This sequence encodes CASSPPVGASSTDTQYF. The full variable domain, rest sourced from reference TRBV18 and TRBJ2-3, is NAGVMQNPRHLVRRRGQEARLRCSPMKGHSHVYWYRQLPEEGLKFMVYLQKENIIDESGMPKERFSAEFPKEGPSILRIQQVVRGDSAAYFCASSPPVGASSTDTQYFGPGTRLTVL.

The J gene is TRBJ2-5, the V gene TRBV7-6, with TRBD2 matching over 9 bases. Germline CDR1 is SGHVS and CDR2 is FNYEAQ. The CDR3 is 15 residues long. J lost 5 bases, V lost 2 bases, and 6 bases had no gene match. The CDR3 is CASSLLAGSWETQYF. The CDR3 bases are TGTGCCAGCAGCTTACTAGCGGGGTCTTGGGAGACCCAGTACTTC.

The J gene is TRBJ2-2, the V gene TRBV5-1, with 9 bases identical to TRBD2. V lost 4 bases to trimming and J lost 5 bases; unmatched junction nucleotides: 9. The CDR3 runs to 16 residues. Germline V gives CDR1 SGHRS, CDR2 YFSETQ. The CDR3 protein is CASSPEAGGRTGELFF. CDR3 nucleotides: TGCGCCAGCAGCCCGGAGGCGGGGGGGCGGACCGGGGAGCTGTTTTTT.

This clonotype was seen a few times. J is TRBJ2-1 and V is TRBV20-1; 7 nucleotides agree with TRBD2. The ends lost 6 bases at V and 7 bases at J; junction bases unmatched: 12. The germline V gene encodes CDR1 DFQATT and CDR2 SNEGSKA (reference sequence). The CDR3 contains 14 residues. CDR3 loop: CSAGGRGNRNEQFF. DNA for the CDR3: TGCAGTGCCGGCGGGCGGGGGAATAGAAATGAGCAGTTCTTC.

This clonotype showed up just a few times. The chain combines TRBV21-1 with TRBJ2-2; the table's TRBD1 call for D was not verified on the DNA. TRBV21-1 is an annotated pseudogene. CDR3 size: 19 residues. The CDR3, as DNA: TGTGCCAGCAGCAAAGAAATCCCGTCCAAGAAGACGAACACCGGGGAGCTGTTTTTT. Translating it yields CASSKEIPSKKTNTGELFF.

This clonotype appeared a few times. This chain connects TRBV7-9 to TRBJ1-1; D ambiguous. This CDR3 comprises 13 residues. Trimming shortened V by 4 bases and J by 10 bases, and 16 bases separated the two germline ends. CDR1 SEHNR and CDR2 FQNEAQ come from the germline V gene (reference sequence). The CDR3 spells CASSSFRVRRAFF. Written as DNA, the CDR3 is TGTGCCAGCAGCTCTTTTCGGGTTCGGCGAGCTTTCTTT.

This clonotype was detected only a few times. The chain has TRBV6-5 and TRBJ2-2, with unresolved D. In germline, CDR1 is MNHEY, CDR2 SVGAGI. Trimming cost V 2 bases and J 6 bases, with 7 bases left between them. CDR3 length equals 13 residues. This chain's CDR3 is CASSYRRAGELFF. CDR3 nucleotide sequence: TGTGCCAGCAGTTACCGTAGGGCCGGGGAGCTGTTTTTT.

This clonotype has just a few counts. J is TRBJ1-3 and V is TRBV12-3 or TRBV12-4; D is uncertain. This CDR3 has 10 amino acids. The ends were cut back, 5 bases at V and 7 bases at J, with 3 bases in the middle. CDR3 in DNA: TGTGCCAGCAGTAAGAACACCATATATTTT. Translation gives CASSKNTIYF.

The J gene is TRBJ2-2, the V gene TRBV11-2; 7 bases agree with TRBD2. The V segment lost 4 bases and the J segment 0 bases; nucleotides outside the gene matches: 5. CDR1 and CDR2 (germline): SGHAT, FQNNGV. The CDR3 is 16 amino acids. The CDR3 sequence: CASSWRGNTNTGELFF. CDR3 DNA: TGTGCCAGCAGCTGGCGGGGGAATACGAACACCGGGGAGCTGTTTTTT.

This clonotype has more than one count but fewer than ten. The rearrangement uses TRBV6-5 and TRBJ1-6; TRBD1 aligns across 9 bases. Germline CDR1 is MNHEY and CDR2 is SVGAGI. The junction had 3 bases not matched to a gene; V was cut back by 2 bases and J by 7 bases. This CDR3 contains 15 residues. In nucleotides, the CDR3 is TGTGCCAGCAGTTACAAAGACAGGGGGAATTCACCCCTCCACTTT. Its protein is CASSYKDRGNSPLHF.

CDR3 amino acids: CASSLGTSAGEQFF. CDR3 DNA: TGTGCCAGCAGCCTAGGGACTAGCGCAGGTGAGCAGTTCTTC. The chain carries TRBV7-9 and TRBJ2-1; 10 nucleotides agree with TRBD2. Trimming cost V 5 bases and J 9 bases; bases outside gene matches: 7. The CDR3 runs 14 residues. The germline V gene has CDR1 SEHNR and CDR2 FQNEAQ (reference sequence).

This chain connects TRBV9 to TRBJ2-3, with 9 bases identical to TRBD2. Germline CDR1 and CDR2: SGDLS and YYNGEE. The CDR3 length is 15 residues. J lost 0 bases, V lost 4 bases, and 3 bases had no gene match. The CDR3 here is CASSQRGVSTDTQYF. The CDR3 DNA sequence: TGTGCCAGCAGCCAGCGGGGGGTGAGCACAGATACGCAGTATTTT.